One T cell receptor beta chain is described in this entry. V dropped 4 bases and J dropped 5 bases, with 15 bases sitting between them. This CDR3 comprises 15 residues. CDR1 and CDR2 (germline): SEHNR, FQNEAQ (reference sequence). The data were taken from a study of cytomegalovirus exposure and HLA in healthy donors. TCRdb's copy holds only in-frame clones and misses some; the assay was immunoSEQ multiplex PCR. The sample includes 150,000 to 200,000 clones, approximately 86% of them seen just once. This chain links TRBV7-9 with TRBJ1-5, with a possible D match to TRBD1 (5 bases). This receptor was taken from a woman in her late teens or twenties in good health and CMV-seronegative. The sequenced sample was PBMCs. Here the CDR3 DNA reads TGTGCCAGCAGCTCTAGTGGGGGGGTAGATCAGCCCCAGCATTTT. Its protein product is CASSSSGGVDQPQHF.